This TCR beta chain was retrieved from a study of T cells after yellow fever vaccination. Study summary: When fractions had low cell numbers, they were prepared with SMART-Seq v4 Ultra Low Input.

As TCR cDNA was made by 5'RACE template switching, a universal primer site and UMIs were added. From the 5' RACE reads, TCRdb called clonotypes with MiXCR, one entry per CDR3 protein. The data hold 200,000 to 300,000 distinct CDR3 sequences, with 10% to 15% observed a single time. In its sample, this clonotype was seen a few times. The receptor was isolated from a man aged 25 to 40 who received the YFV17D yellow fever vaccine. The input for sequencing was CD4+ T cells sorted from PBMCs, taken 45 days after the yellow fever booster vaccination.

The CDR3 sequence: CASSLVVNNEQFF. For the CDR3, the DNA is TGCGCCAGCAGCTTGGTTGTTAACAATGAGCAGTTCTTC. The V gene is TRBV5-1, the J gene TRBJ2-1, with D uncertain. The V gene lost 0 bases and the J gene lost 5 bases, with 6 bases spanning the gap. From germline, CDR1 is SGHRS and CDR2 YFSETQ. The CDR3 sequence is 13 residues long.